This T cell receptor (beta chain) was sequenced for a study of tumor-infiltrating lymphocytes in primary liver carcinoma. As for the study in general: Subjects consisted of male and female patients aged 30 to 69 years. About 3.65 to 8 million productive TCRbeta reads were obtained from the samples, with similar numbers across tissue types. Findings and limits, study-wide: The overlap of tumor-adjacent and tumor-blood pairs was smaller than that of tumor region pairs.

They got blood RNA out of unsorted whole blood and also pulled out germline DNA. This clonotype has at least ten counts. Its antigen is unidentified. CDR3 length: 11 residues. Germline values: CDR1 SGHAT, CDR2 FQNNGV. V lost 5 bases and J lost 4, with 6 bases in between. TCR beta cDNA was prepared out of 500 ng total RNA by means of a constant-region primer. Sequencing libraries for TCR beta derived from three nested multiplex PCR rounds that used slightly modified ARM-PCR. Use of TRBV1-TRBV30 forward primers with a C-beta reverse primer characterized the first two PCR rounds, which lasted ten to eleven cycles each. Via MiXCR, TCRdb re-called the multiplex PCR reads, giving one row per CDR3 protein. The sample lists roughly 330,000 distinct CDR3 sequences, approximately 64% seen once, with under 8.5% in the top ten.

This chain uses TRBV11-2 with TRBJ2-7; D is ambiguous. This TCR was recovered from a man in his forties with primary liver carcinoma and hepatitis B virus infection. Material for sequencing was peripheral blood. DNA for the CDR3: TGTGCCAGCAGCCCTATATACGAGCAGTACTTC. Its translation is CASSPIYEQYF. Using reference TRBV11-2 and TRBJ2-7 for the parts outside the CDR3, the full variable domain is EAGVAQSPRYKIIEKRQSVAFWCNPISGHATLYWYQQILGQGPKLLIQFQNNGVVDDSQLPKDRFSAERLKGVDSTLKIQPAKLEDSAVYLCASSPIYEQYFGPGTRLTVT.